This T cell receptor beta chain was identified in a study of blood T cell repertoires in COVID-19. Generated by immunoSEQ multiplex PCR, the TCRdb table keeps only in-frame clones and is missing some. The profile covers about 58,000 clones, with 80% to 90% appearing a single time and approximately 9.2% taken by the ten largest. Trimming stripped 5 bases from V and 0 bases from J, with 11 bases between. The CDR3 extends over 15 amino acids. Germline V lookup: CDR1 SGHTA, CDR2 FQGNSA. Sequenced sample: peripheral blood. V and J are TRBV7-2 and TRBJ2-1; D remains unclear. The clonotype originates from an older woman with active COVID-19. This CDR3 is CASSLASPSYNEQFF. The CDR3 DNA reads TGTGCCAGCAGCCTCGCTAGTCCCTCCTACAATGAGCAGTTCTTC.